These T cell receptor beta chains were read from a single sample in a study of T-cell memory formation after mild COVID-19. TCRdb reprocessed the 5' RACE reads via MiXCR and lists one record per CDR3 protein. The sample lists around 250,000 distinct CDR3 sequences; 15% were seen once. The specimen was PBMCs or a T cell subset sorted from them (not recorded which). These receptors originate from an adult woman who had mild COVID-19 (a few samples of this study predate the infection). Cell type and time point are not known. Each CDR3 is given with its conserved first and last residue. A D gene is named only where the DNA matches it firmly. Clone size is not always given. Where it is, it says once, few, many or a class for expanded clones.

. | TRBJ2-6 | TRBV27 | few | CASSLYKAGANVLTF | TGTGCCAGTTCACTATATAAGGCTGGGGCCAACGTCCTGACTTTC
. | TRBJ2-7 | TRBV6-5 | few | CASSTRGRSSGEQYF | TGTGCCAGCAGTACGAGAGGGAGGTCTTCCGGCGAGCAGTACTTC
TRBD1 | TRBJ1-1 | TRBV7-3 | few | CASSPRTGVYTEAFF | TGTGCCAGCAGCCCCCGGACAGGGGTGTACACTGAAGCTTTCTTT
. | TRBJ2-2 | TRBV5-1 | few | CASSVYTGELFF | TGCGCCAGCAGCGTTTACACCGGGGAGCTGTTTTTT
TRBD2 | TRBJ2-1 | TRBV29-1 | many | CSVGVGEGPLDEQFF | TGCAGCGTTGGTGTGGGGGAGGGCCCGCTGGATGAGCAGTTCTTC
. | TRBJ2-1 | TRBV5-1 | . | CASDLGGMASYNEQFF | TGCGCCAGCGATTTAGGGGGTATGGCCTCCTACAATGAGCAGTTCTTC
TRBD2 | TRBJ2-3 | TRBV18 | . | CASSYTSVPDTQYF | TGTGCCAGCTCATATACTAGCGTCCCAGATACGCAGTATTTT
. | TRBJ2-7 | TRBV6-5 | . | CASSYSYRELYEQYF | TGTGCCAGCAGTTACTCATACAGGGAGCTTTACGAGCAGTACTTC
. | TRBJ1-5 | TRBV6-1 | . | CASSQGPAQHF | TGTGCCAGCAGCCAGGGCCCGGCCCAGCATTTT
TRBD2 | TRBJ2-5 | TRBV10-3 | . | CAISEPSGAKGETQYF | TGTGCCATCAGTGAACCTAGCGGGGCCAAGGGAGAGACCCAGTACTTC
. | TRBJ1-1 | TRBV4-1 | . | CASSPREVAEAFF | TGCGCCAGCAGCCCTAGGGAGGTGGCTGAAGCTTTCTTT
. | TRBJ2-7 | TRBV5-1 | many | CASSPGTVEYEQYF | TGCGCCAGCAGCCCCGGGACGGTCGAGTACGAGCAGTACTTC
. | TRBJ1-1 | TRBV19 | few | CASSIDAGHTEAFF | TGTGCCAGTAGTATAGATGCAGGGCACACTGAAGCTTTCTTT
. | TRBJ1-1 | TRBV21-1 | few | CATHTRRLLFEAFF | TGTGCCACCCACACTCGCCGCTTGCTTTTTGAAGCTTTCTTT
. | TRBJ1-5 | TRBV7-6 | few | CASSSRVGGNQPQHF | TGTGCCAGCAGTTCCAGGGTGGGAGGCAATCAGCCCCAGCATTTT
TRBD1 | TRBJ2-7 | TRBV7-9 | few | CASRVGTGYPYEQYF | TGTGCCAGCAGAGTGGGGACAGGGTATCCCTACGAGCAGTACTTC
. | TRBJ1-1 | TRBV12-3/TRBV12-4 | few | CASNPNGVMNTEAFF | TGTGCCAGCAACCCTAACGGTGTTATGAACACTGAAGCTTTCTTT